This note documents a single TCR beta chain sequence. Its cognate antigen is unknown. V lost 4 bases, J lost 5 bases, and 13 bases lay in between. Germline loops: CDR1 SGHDT, CDR2 YYEEEE. The CDR3 is 14 residues long. The sample comes from a study of OX40 agonist ivuxolimab in advanced cancers. Study context: From 23 to 79 years was the age range, with a mean of roughly 59 years, and over 80% were male.

General observations from the study: Still undetermined is the antigen specificity of the expanded peripheral T cells. Patients who responded partially at 0.1-3.0 mg/kg showed clonal expansion ranking among the lowest.

Assay used: immunoSEQ multiplex PCR; TCRdb lists only in-frame clones, some missing. Here the sample spans tens of thousands of clones, 86% being singletons. Here the sequenced sample was CD4+ or CD8+ T cells sorted from blood, taken in a trial of the OX40 agonist ivuxolimab. The chain carries TRBV5-6 and TRBJ1-3; the D is unclear. The receptor was derived from an adult with an advanced solid tumor such as melanoma, head and neck, liver or kidney cancer. The CDR3 region is CASSPGSGRNTIYF. The CDR3 DNA reads as TGTGCCAGCAGCCCTGGAAGTGGTCGAAACACCATATATTTT.